Below, 21 T cell receptor beta chains from the same sample are listed, as sequenced in a study of beta chain features in type 1 diabetes. The isolated RNA, all of it, was reverse transcribed, so expressed TCRB transcripts were what got sequenced. Here immunoSEQ multiplex PCR was the method, and the copy in TCRdb shows in-frame clones only, minus some. Of roughly 180,000 clones listed, 7% to 9% are singletons. These TCRs' antigens remain unknown. Findings of the study overall: Shortening that was moderate but significant affected the TCRB CDR3s of Type 1 diabetes patients in all four CD4+ subsets.

The sequenced sample was central memory CD4+ T cells from blood. The source of these receptors is a young man with type 1 diabetes.

This clone has just a few counts. The gene calls are TRBV11-1 and TRBJ2-5; D gene ambiguous. V shed 2 bases and J shed 1 base, with 5 bases lying between them. The CDR3 is 13 residues long. CDR1 and CDR2 (germline): SGHAT, FQDESV (reference sequence). The CDR3 loop reads CASSLQIQETQYF. CDR3 DNA sequence: TGTGCCAGCAGCTTACAAATCCAAGAGACCCAGTACTTC.

As concerns this clone: A read error may produce the germline difference seen at one junction end. This chain joins TRBV7-2 and TRBJ1-4, with a possible D match to TRBD1 (5 bases). This CDR3 has 14 amino acids. CDR1 and CDR2 (germline): SGHTA, FQGNSA. CDR3 amino acids: CASRPNLQDEELFF. The CDR3 DNA is TGTGCCAGCAGGCCCAACCTACAGGATGAAGAACTGTTTTTT.

This clone came up a few times. The chain carries TRBV5-1 and TRBJ2-7; 13 bases match TRBD2. V shed 5 bases, J shed 5 bases, and the junction held 7 bases outside the gene matches. The CDR3 consists of 15 residues. Germline V gives CDR1 SGHRS, CDR2 YFSETQ. CDR3 sequence: CASSFGLAGVDEQYF. In DNA, the CDR3 is TGCGCCAGCAGTTTTGGACTAGCGGGAGTTGACGAGCAGTACTTC.

V is TRBV4-3 and J is TRBJ2-7; D perhaps matches TRBD1 (5 bases). The CDR3 spans 15 residues. Germline V gene data show CDR1 as LGHNA and CDR2 as YSLEER. V lost 2 bases to trimming and J lost 0 bases, with 11 bases between them. The CDR3 region has the DNA TGCGCCAGCAGCCAAACTATGACAGTCTCCTACGAGCAGTACTTC. Translation gives CASSQTMTVSYEQYF.

This clone was seen more than once but under ten times. V usage is TRBV27 and J usage is TRBJ2-7; TRBD2 matches 7 bases. Germline V gives CDR1 MNHEY, CDR2 SMNVEV (reference sequence). V lost 6 bases to trimming and J lost 0 bases; unmatched junction nucleotides: 5. The CDR3 length is 14 residues. CDR3 residues: CASRSAGSSYEQYF. CDR3 nucleotide sequence: TGTGCCAGCAGATCAGCGGGGAGCTCCTACGAGCAGTACTTC.

In this sample, this clone turned up a few times. The chain combines TRBV11-3 with TRBJ2-3; D is perhaps TRBD2 (6 bases). Trimming stripped 3 bases from V and 8 bases from J, with 6 bases between. The CDR3 has 11 amino acids. Per germline, CDR1 SGHNT and CDR2 YENEEA. CDR3 residues: CASSLGGTQYF. The CDR3 nucleotides are TGTGCCAGCAGCTTGGGGGGTACGCAGTATTTT.

The chain links TRBV28 to TRBJ2-2; TRBD2 matches 9 bases. The V gene's germline CDR1 is MDHEN and CDR2 SYDVKM. The CDR3 runs 16 residues. Losses at the gene ends were 5 bases for V and 1 base for J; bases not matched to a gene: 5. CDR3 DNA: TGTGCCAGCAGTGAAAAACTAGCGGGGAACACCGGGGAGCTGTTTTTT. This encodes CASSEKLAGNTGELFF.

This clone was seen only a few times. The CDR3 coding sequence is TGTGCCAGCAGGAAGTCAGGGGTCGAGTTTTACGAGCAGTACTTC. Residues: CASRKSGVEFYEQYF. The V gene is TRBV27, the J gene TRBJ2-7, with a possible D match to TRBD1 (6 bases). The V end was cut by 6 bases, the J end by 4 bases, with 19 bases between. CDR1 is MNHEY, CDR2 SMNVEV, per germline (reference sequence). CDR3 length: 15 amino acids.

This chain uses TRBV7-9 with TRBJ2-7; TRBD1 might be the D (6 bases). Germline assignment: CDR1 SEHNR and CDR2 FQNEAQ (reference sequence). Trimming removed 0 bases at V and 7 bases at J, with 10 bases between. The CDR3 loop spans 13 amino acids. CDR3 nucleotides: TGTGCCAGCAGCTTAGCAGGGGGAGAGGAGCAGTACTTC. Protein product: CASSLAGGEEQYF.

V and J are TRBV18 and TRBJ1-3; no firm D call. Germline lookup yields CDR1 KGHSH and CDR2 LQKENI. Trimming left V 3 bases short and J 0 bases short, with 9 bases between. This CDR3 is 15 amino acids long. The CDR3 coding sequence is TGTGCCAGCTCACCCAGTGAAATCTCTGGAAACACCATATATTTT. This codes for CASSPSEISGNTIYF.

V gene TRBV9 combines with J gene TRBJ1-1; 7 positions match TRBD1. CDR1 SGDLS and CDR2 YYNGEE come from the germline V gene. The CDR3 loop spans 15 amino acids. The ends lost 1 base at V and 1 base at J; junction bases unmatched: 4. CDR3 DNA sequence: TGTGCCAGCAGCGTAATACAGGGGACGAACACTGAAGCTTTCTTT. Its protein is CASSVIQGTNTEAFF.

This clone turned up a few times. The genes are TRBV11-2 and TRBJ2-5; 9 nucleotides agree with TRBD1. V shed 6 bases, J shed 6 bases, and the junction held 14 bases outside the gene matches. CDR3 length: 16 amino acids. Germline lookup yields CDR1 SGHAT and CDR2 FQNNGV. CDR3 residues: CASRTNHGTGSKTQYF. DNA of the CDR3: TGTGCCAGCAGGACAAACCACGGGACAGGGAGTAAGACCCAGTACTTC. The whole variable domain, filled in from reference TRBV11-2 and TRBJ2-5, reads EAGVAQSPRYKIIEKRQSVAFWCNPISGHATLYWYQQILGQGPKLLIQFQNNGVVDDSQLPKDRFSAERLKGVDSTLKIQPAKLEDSAVYLCASRTNHGTGSKTQYFGPGTRLLVL.

The chain employs TRBV28 and TRBJ2-4; possible D gene TRBD2, 6 bases. The CDR3 has 14 amino acids. V lost 6 bases, J lost 8 bases, and 17 bases lay in between. Germline values: CDR1 MDHEN, CDR2 SYDVKM. For the CDR3, the DNA is TGTGCCAGCAGGACCCCCGGGGGTAGAGACATTCAGTACTTC. Protein sequence: CASRTPGGRDIQYF.

This clone was counted a few times. This rearrangement joins TRBV5-8 to TRBJ1-5, with D tentatively TRBD1 (6 bases). V dropped 1 base and J dropped 6 bases, with 14 bases sitting between them. CDR1 SGHTS and CDR2 YDEGEE come from the germline V gene. This CDR3 spans 15 amino acids. This CDR3 reads CASSLYPGEGQPQHF. The CDR3 bases are TGTGCCAGCAGCTTGTACCCAGGGGAAGGTCAGCCCCAGCATTTT.

This clone has just a few counts. The V gene is TRBV2, the J gene TRBJ2-1; TRBD2 agrees at 12 bases. The CDR3 length is 15 residues. CDR1 is SNHLY, CDR2 FYNNEI, per germline. V lost 5 bases, J lost 2 bases, and 1 base stayed unmatched. This CDR3 is CASSLAGGAYNEQFF. CDR3 bases: TGTGCCAGCAGTCTAGCGGGGGGGGCCTACAATGAGCAGTTCTTC.

Concerning this clone: This may be a read error: a much more frequent sequence differs by one nucleotide. The gene calls are TRBV7-9 and TRBJ2-1; 13 nucleotides align to TRBD2. The CDR3 spans 17 residues. Germline V lookup: CDR1 SEHNR, CDR2 FQNEAQ (reference sequence). In DNA, the CDR3 is TGTGTCAGCAGCCCACACAGGACTAGCGGGAGAGCCAATGAGCAGTTCTTC. Protein sequence: CVSSPHRTSGRANEQFF.

This clone was found many times. The chain recombines TRBV5-1 with TRBJ2-1; D gene unclear. This CDR3 contains 12 residues. From germline, CDR1 is SGHRS and CDR2 YFSETQ. V was trimmed by 0 bases and J by 8 bases, leaving 6 bases between them. The CDR3 sequence is CASSLAGDEQFF. The CDR3 DNA reads as TGCGCCAGCAGCTTGGCAGGTGATGAGCAGTTCTTC. Combining the CDR3 with reference TRBV5-1 and TRBJ2-1 gives the whole variable domain KAGVTQTPRYLIKTRGQQVTLSCSPISGHRSVSWYQQTPGQGLQFLFEYFSETQRNKGNFPGRFSGRQFSNSRSEMNVSTLELGDSALYLCASSLAGDEQFFGPGTRLTVL.

The chain couples TRBV13 to TRBJ2-1, with 7 positions matching TRBD1. CDR1 is PRHDT, CDR2 FYEKMQ, per germline (reference sequence). CDR3 length: 16 residues. V lost 4 bases to trimming and J lost 6 bases; unmatched junction nucleotides: 12. The CDR3 reads CASSSRGRGLGNEQFF. CDR3 nucleotide sequence: TGTGCCAGCAGCTCCCGTGGTAGGGGGCTGGGCAATGAGCAGTTCTTC.

This chain uses TRBV5-1 with TRBJ2-7, with a tentative D call TRBD2 (7 bases). Germline V lookup: CDR1 SGHRS, CDR2 YFSETQ. V shed 0 bases and J shed 9 bases, with 13 bases lying between them. This CDR3 is 13 amino acids long. CDR3 sequence reads: CASSLAGEGGQYF. Written as DNA, the CDR3 is TGCGCCAGCAGCTTGGCCGGGGAGGGGGGGCAGTACTTC. Complete variable domain (other parts from reference TRBV5-1 and TRBJ2-7): KAGVTQTPRYLIKTRGQQVTLSCSPISGHRSVSWYQQTPGQGLQFLFEYFSETQRNKGNFPGRFSGRQFSNSRSEMNVSTLELGDSALYLCASSLAGEGGQYFGPGTRLTVT.

The sample holds a few counts of this clone. J is TRBJ2-1 and V is TRBV14; 7 bases agree with TRBD1. Germline V gene lookup returns CDR1 SGHDN and CDR2 FVKESK. With 4 bases clipped from V and 9 bases from J, the junction kept 3 bases outside the gene matches. The CDR3 totals 12 residues. CDR3 sequence reads: CASSREGAEQFF. Written as DNA, the CDR3 is TGTGCCAGCAGCCGAGAGGGGGCTGAGCAGTTCTTC.

This clone was observed a handful of times. DNA for the CDR3: TGTGCCAGTAGTATAAAAGGGAGCGGGGGAGCGCCTACCGGGGAGCTGTTTTTT. It specifies CASSIKGSGGAPTGELFF. The chain carries TRBV19 and TRBJ2-2; 8 bases are shared with TRBD2. The junction had 13 bases not matched to a gene; V was cut back by 2 bases and J by 5 bases. The CDR3 runs to 18 residues. Germline CDR1 LNHDA, CDR2 SQIVND (reference sequence).